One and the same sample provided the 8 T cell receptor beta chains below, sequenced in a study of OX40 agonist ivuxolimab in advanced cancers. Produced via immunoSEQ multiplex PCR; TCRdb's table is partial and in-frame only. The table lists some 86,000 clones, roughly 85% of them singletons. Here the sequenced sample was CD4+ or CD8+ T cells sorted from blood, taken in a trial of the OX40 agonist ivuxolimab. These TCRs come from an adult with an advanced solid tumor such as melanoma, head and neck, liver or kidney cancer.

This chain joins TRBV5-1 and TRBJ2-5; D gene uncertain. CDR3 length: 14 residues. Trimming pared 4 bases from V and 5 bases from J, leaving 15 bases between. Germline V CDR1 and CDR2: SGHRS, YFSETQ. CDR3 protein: CASSAPPRLETQYF. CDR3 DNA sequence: TGCGCCAGCAGCGCACCCCCGCGGCTGGAGACCCAGTACTTC.

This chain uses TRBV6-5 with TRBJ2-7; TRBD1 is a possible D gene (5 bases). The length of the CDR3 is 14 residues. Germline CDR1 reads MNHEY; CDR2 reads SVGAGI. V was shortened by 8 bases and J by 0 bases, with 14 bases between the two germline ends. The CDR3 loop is CASRSQGSSYEQYF. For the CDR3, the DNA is TGTGCCAGCCGAAGTCAGGGAAGCTCCTACGAGCAGTACTTC.

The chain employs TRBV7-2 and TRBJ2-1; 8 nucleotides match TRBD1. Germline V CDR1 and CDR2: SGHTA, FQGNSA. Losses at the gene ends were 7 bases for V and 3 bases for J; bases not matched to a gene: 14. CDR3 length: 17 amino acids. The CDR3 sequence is CASTTGLQGDIYNEQFF. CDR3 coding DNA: TGTGCCAGCACTACCGGCCTACAGGGGGACATCTACAATGAGCAGTTCTTC.

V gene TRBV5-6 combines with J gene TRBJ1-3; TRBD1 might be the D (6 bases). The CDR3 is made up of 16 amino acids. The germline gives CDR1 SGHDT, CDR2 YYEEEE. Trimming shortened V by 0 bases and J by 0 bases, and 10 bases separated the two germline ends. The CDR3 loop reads CASSLGTGTSGNTIYF. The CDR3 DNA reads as TGTGCCAGCAGCTTGGGTACAGGGACCTCTGGAAACACCATATATTTT.

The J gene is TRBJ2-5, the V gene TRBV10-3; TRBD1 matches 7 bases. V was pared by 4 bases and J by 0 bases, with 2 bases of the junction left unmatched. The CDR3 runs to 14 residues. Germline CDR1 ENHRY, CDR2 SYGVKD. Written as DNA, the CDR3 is TGTGCCATCAGTGCCGGGACAGACCAAGAGACCCAGTACTTC. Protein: CAISAGTDQETQYF.

CDR3: CASRLEGGTDTQYF. The DNA for the CDR3 is TGCGCCAGCAGGCTAGAGGGGGGGACAGATACGCAGTATTTT. The V and J genes are TRBV5-1 and TRBJ2-3; TRBD2 is a possible D gene (7 bases). This CDR3 comprises 14 residues. V gave up 5 bases and J gave up 3 bases, with 13 bases separating them. From germline, CDR1 is SGHRS and CDR2 YFSETQ.

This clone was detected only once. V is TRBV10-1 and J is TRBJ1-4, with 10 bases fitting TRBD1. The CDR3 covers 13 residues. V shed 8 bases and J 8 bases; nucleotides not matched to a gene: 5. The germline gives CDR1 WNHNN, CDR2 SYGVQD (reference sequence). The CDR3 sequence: CASVRDRGEKLFF. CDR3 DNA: TGCGCCAGCGTCCGGGACAGGGGCGAAAAACTGTTTTTT.

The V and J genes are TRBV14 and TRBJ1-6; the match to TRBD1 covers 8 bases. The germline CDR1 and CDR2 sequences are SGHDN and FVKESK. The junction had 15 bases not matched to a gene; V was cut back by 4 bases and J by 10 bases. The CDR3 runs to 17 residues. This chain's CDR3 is CASSRGGGQGPKSPLHF. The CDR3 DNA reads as TGTGCCAGCAGCCGGGGGGGAGGACAGGGACCCAAATCACCCCTCCACTTT.